A single sample gave rise to the 14 T cell receptor beta chains below, sequenced in a study of cytomegalovirus exposure and HLA in healthy donors. 60 Vbeta and 13 Jbeta primers were used in PCR. Method: immunoSEQ multiplex PCR; TCRdb's copy keeps in-frame clones and lacks some. The sample shows about 180,000 clones, about four fifths of them seen only once. The source material was PBMCs. All receptors come from a girl aged 5-17 years in good health and CMV-seropositive.

The chain carries TRBV11-2 and TRBJ1-6, with D possibly being TRBD1 (5 bases). The CDR3 spans 15 residues. Trimming removed 5 bases at V and 4 bases at J, with 12 bases between. CDR1 is SGHAT and CDR2 is FQNNGV in the germline V gene. The CDR3 bases are TGTGCCAGCAGCCGGCGGGACTCGTATAATTCACCCCTCCACTTT. Amino acids: CASSRRDSYNSPLHF.

The chain uses TRBV7-9 and TRBJ1-1, with 11 positions matching TRBD1. Germline CDR1 is SEHNR and CDR2 is FQNEAQ (reference sequence). This CDR3 has 16 residues. V was clipped by 1 base and J by 4 bases; unmatched bases: 5. The CDR3 sequence is CASSLGGTGGGTEAFF. In DNA form, the CDR3 reads TGTGCCAGCAGCTTAGGGGGGACAGGGGGGGGCACTGAAGCTTTCTTT.

V is TRBV9 and J is TRBJ2-3; D is undetermined. The V gene's germline CDR1 is SGDLS and CDR2 YYNGEE. This CDR3 has 16 residues. V was pared by 1 base and J by 0 bases, with 12 bases between. CDR3 coding DNA: TGTGCCAGCAGCGTACTTCAGATATCTAGCACAGATACGCAGTATTTT. Translation: CASSVLQISSTDTQYF.

The chain employs TRBV5-4 and TRBJ2-5; TRBD2 might be the D (6 bases). With 0 bases removed from V and 5 bases from J, the gap between germline ends came to 17 bases. Germline V gene data show CDR1 as SGHNT and CDR2 as YYREEE (reference sequence). The CDR3 totals 16 residues. CDR3 protein: CASSLGPGPGGETQYF. CDR3 coding DNA: TGTGCCAGCAGCTTGGGGCCAGGCCCTGGGGGGGAGACCCAGTACTTC.

V is TRBV5-6 and J is TRBJ1-3; D uncertain. The CDR3 spans 16 residues. In germline, CDR1 is SGHDT, CDR2 YYEEEE. The V end lost 4 bases, the J end lost 0 bases, and 14 bases lay between the germline ends. In DNA form, the CDR3 reads TGTGCCAGCAGCCCGGGGTGGGCGAGCTCTGGAAACACCATATATTTT. This codes for CASSPGWASSGNTIYF.

The chain combines TRBV7-9 with TRBJ2-3, with 7 bases matching TRBD1. CDR1 SEHNR and CDR2 FQNEAQ come from the germline V gene (reference sequence). This CDR3 has 17 amino acids. V gave up 5 bases and J gave up 0 bases; unmatched junction bases: 11. The CDR3 reads CASSLRGTDSSTDTQYF. The CDR3 bases are TGTGCCAGCAGCCTACGAGGGACAGACTCTAGCACAGATACGCAGTATTTT.

The chain employs TRBV27 and TRBJ2-1, with 11 bases fitting TRBD2. The length of the CDR3 is 15 residues. J lost 4 bases, V lost 5 bases, and 4 bases had no gene match. Germline V gene lookup returns CDR1 MNHEY and CDR2 SMNVEV (reference sequence). In DNA form, the CDR3 reads TGTGCCAGCAGTCCCCTAGCGGGGGGTTACAATGAGCAGTTCTTC. It is translated as CASSPLAGGYNEQFF.

The rearrangement links TRBV2 to TRBJ1-3; no reliable D call. The length of the CDR3 is 14 residues. V was pared by 4 bases and J by 0 bases, with 7 bases between. Germline V lookup: CDR1 SNHLY, CDR2 FYNNEI. The CDR3 bases are TGTGCCAGCAGTGTGGCCAGCTCTGGAAACACCATATATTTT. This sequence encodes CASSVASSGNTIYF.

The J gene is TRBJ2-2, the V gene TRBV7-3; TRBD2 might be the D (5 bases). CDR3 length equals 14 residues. Trimming shortened V by 8 bases and J by 4 bases, and 14 bases separated the two germline ends. CDR1 is SGHTA, CDR2 FQGTGA, per germline. The CDR3 DNA reads TGTGCCAGCCGGGGTCGGTGGGGCACCGGGGAGCTGTTTTTT. Its translation: CASRGRWGTGELFF.

The chain combines TRBV4-2 with TRBJ1-1; 7 bases agree with TRBD1. V trimming: 1 base; J trimming: 3 bases; junction bases outside the gene matches: 5. The germline V gene has CDR1 LGHNA and CDR2 YNFKEQ. This CDR3 region has 15 residues. The CDR3 DNA reads TGTGCCAGCAGCCAAGTTAAGGGGGCTTACACTGAAGCTTTCTTT. Translation gives CASSQVKGAYTEAFF.

The genes are TRBV6-4 and TRBJ2-3; tentatively, D is TRBD2 (6 bases). Trimming removed 6 bases at V and 4 bases at J, with 17 bases between. The germline V gene encodes CDR1 MRHNA and CDR2 SNTAGT. The CDR3 is made up of 15 amino acids. The CDR3 nucleotides are TGTGCCAGCAGCCAGTGGGGGGATATCCCAGATACGCAGTATTTT. The encoded protein is CASSQWGDIPDTQYF.

V usage is TRBV4-1 and J usage is TRBJ1-4; 7 bases line up with TRBD1. CDR3 size: 15 residues. V shed 6 bases and J 8 bases; nucleotides not matched to a gene: 12. The V gene's germline CDR1 is MGHRA and CDR2 YSYEKL. The CDR3 loop is CASRGGLPMAEKLFF. For the CDR3, the DNA is TGCGCCAGCAGAGGGGGCCTCCCTATGGCGGAAAAACTGTTTTTT.

The chain carries TRBV2 and TRBJ2-6, with 7 positions matching TRBD1. Trimming cost V 6 bases and J 2 bases; bases outside gene matches: 4. This CDR3 region has 15 residues. Germline V gene data show CDR1 as SNHLY and CDR2 as FYNNEI. CDR3: CASRETGTGANVLTF. The DNA of the CDR3 is TGTGCCAGCAGGGAGACAGGGACTGGGGCCAACGTCCTGACTTTC.

This clone has more than one count but fewer than ten. The chain links TRBV5-1 to TRBJ1-1; 9 bases are a match to TRBD1. The CDR3 sequence is 14 residues long. The germline CDR1 and CDR2 sequences are SGHRS and YFSETQ. Trimming took 5 bases from V and 8 from J; bases not matched to a gene: 10. The CDR3 sequence: CASSWDREGREAFF. DNA for the CDR3: TGCGCCAGCAGTTGGGACAGGGAAGGGCGGGAAGCTTTCTTT.